This TCR beta chain was obtained from a study of beta chain features in type 1 diabetes. V was clipped by 0 bases and J by 0 bases, with 9 bases between them. The germline gives CDR1 SGHTA, CDR2 FQGNSA. The CDR3 contains 15 residues. This clone has just a few counts. As every portion of the isolated RNA was reverse transcribed, the sequencing read expressed TCRB transcripts. Clones were sequenced by immunoSEQ multiplex PCR, and TCRdb holds only the in-frame ones, with some missing. Of 200,000 to 250,000 clones in the sample, 25% to 30% were seen once. The sequencing sample was made of central memory CD4+ T cells from blood. The origin of this receptor is a man under 40 in good health. The J gene is TRBJ2-7, the V gene TRBV7-2; D gene unclear. DNA for the CDR3: TGTGCCAGCAGCTTAGCGGTGGCCAGCTCCTACGAGCAGTACTTC. Its translation: CASSLAVASSYEQYF.